A selection of T cell receptor beta chains follows, all from one sample in a study of shared clonotypes between healthy human individuals. The protocol was immunoSEQ multiplex PCR, while the TCRdb copy is restricted to in-frame clones and leaves out a portion. The table shows under 350,000 clones, with around 86% occurring only once. Input material: memory CD8+ T cells sorted from blood. Receptors originate from a man aged 18 to 35 in good health. CDR3s include the opening cysteine and the closing phenylalanine or tryptophan. A D gene is named only where the DNA matches it firmly. Only part of the rows carry a size: once, few, many, or a class if the clone is expanded.

clone_size | cdr3_length | j_call | v_call | d_call | cdr3_nt | cdr3_aa
. | 12 | TRBJ1-1 | TRBV9 | TRBD1 | TGTGCCAGCAGCGGTACAGGGGCTGAAGCTTTCTTT | CASSGTGAEAFF
once | 16 | TRBJ2-5 | TRBV28 | . | TGTGCCAGCAGTTTATTCTCAGATATCCCGGCTGGGACCCAGTACTTC | CASSLFSDIPAGTQYF
. | 19 | TRBJ2-3 | TRBV5-1 | TRBD2 | TGCGCCAGCAGCGCGGACGGGACTAGCGGGAGGGCCAGCACAGATACGCAGTATTTT | CASSADGTSGRASTDTQYF
. | 14 | TRBJ1-1 | TRBV5-1 | . | TGCGCCAGCAGCTTGGCTTCGGGGGGCACTGAAGCTTTCTTT | CASSLASGGTEAFF
once | 15 | TRBJ2-5 | TRBV6-6 | . | TGTGCCAGCAGAATGGGGCTCGACGCGACGGAGACCCAGTACTTC | CASRMGLDATETQYF
. | 16 | TRBJ2-1 | TRBV6-5 | . | TGTGCCAGCAGTTCGGTGACAGCGTCGTTCCACAATGAGCAGTTCTTC | CASSSVTASFHNEQFF
. | 11 | TRBJ2-5 | TRBV2 | . | TGTGCCAGCAGTCCGATAGAGACCCAGTACTTC | CASSPIETQYF
. | 15 | TRBJ2-1 | TRBV5-1 | . | TGCGCCAGCAGCTTGGGACTAGGGCGTTACAATGAGCAGTTCTTC | CASSLGLGRYNEQFF
. | 17 | TRBJ2-1 | TRBV10-3 | TRBD2 | TGTGCCATCAGTGAGTCGCAGGCTAGCGGGGACCACAATGAGCAGTTCTTC | CAISESQASGDHNEQFF
. | 14 | TRBJ1-6 | TRBV5-1 | TRBD1 | TGCGCCACCTCCCGGACAGGGGGCTTGTCACCCCTCCACTTT | CATSRTGGLSPLHF
. | 14 | TRBJ2-7 | TRBV19 | . | TGTGCCAGTAGTATGCGCCTCTCCTCCTACGAGCAGTACTTC | CASSMRLSSYEQYF
few | 14 | TRBJ1-4 | TRBV7-2 | . | TGTGCCAGCAGCTTCCTAGGGGGGGGCGAAAAACTGTTTTTT | CASSFLGGGEKLFF
. | 14 | TRBJ2-7 | TRBV29-1 | TRBD2 | TGCAGCGTTGCCGGACTAGCGACTTCCTACGAGCAGTACTTC | CSVAGLATSYEQYF
. | 15 | TRBJ2-7 | TRBV9 | TRBD2 | TGTGCCAGCAGCGGCCGACTAGCGGGCCTTTACGAGCAGTACTTC | CASSGRLAGLYEQYF
. | 17 | TRBJ2-4 | TRBV7-2 | TRBD1 | TGTGCCAGCAGCTTAGCCGGGGCAGGGGGTTCTTTCAACATTCAGTACTTC | CASSLAGAGGSFNIQYF
. | 14 | TRBJ2-3 | TRBV2 | TRBD2 | TGTGCCAGCAGTGACGCGGGGGGCACAGATACGCAGTATTTT | CASSDAGGTDTQYF
. | 13 | TRBJ2-1 | TRBV29-1 | . | TGCAGCGCAGAACCGTACGACAACAATGAGCAGTTCTTC | CSAEPYDNNEQFF
. | 13 | TRBJ1-2 | TRBV19 | . | TGTGCCAGTAGCAGCCGGGAGTCCTATGGCTACACCTTC | CASSSRESYGYTF
. | 19 | TRBJ1-2 | TRBV10-3 | TRBD1 | TGTGCCATCAGTGATCTCGTATCGACAGGGGCTACTTCTAACTATGGCTACACCTTC | CAISDLVSTGATSNYGYTF
. | 16 | TRBJ2-7 | TRBV7-6 | . | TGTGCCAGCAGCTTAGCGGGCGGTTCGTTGTCCTACGAGCAGTACTTC | CASSLAGGSLSYEQYF
once | 13 | TRBJ2-7 | TRBV5-1 | . | TGCGCCAGCAGCTTGCTCAAACCGACCCGGAGTTCCTTC | CASSLLKPTRSSF
. | 14 | TRBJ2-7 | TRBV5-1 | . | TGCGCCAGCCGCCTAGACGGGGGTACCTACGAGCAGTACTTC | CASRLDGGTYEQYF
. | 16 | TRBJ2-1 | TRBV7-6 | TRBD2 | TGTGCCAGCAGCCCCTGGGCTAGCGGTTCCTACAATGAGCAGTTCTTC | CASSPWASGSYNEQFF
. | 13 | TRBJ1-1 | TRBV19 | . | TGTGCCAGTAAGGGGGGTGTGAACACTGAAGCTTTCTTT | CASKGGVNTEAFF
once | 11 | TRBJ2-7 | TRBV10-2 | . | TGCGCCAGCAGAGACCACTACGAGCAGTACTTC | CASRDHYEQYF
. | 11 | TRBJ2-7 | TRBV20-1 | TRBD2 | TGCAGTGCTCGAGGCGGGGGCGAGCAGTACTTC | CSARGGGEQYF
. | 14 | TRBJ2-4 | TRBV7-9 | . | TGTGCCAGCAGCTTCGCAGGAACCAAAAACATTCAGTACTTC | CASSFAGTKNIQYF
once | 16 | TRBJ1-2 | TRBV11-2 | . | TGTGCCAGCAGCTCTGTCAACAGGGTCACATTAGAGGGCTACACCTTC | CASSSVNRVTLEGYTF
. | 12 | TRBJ2-2 | TRBV12-5 | . | TGTGCTAGTCGGCGGAGTACCGGGGAGCTGTTTTTT | CASRRSTGELFF
. | 15 | TRBJ2-3 | TRBV7-9 | TRBD2 | TGTGCCAGCAGCGAGACTAGCGGGATCAAAGATACGCAGTATTTT | CASSETSGIKDTQYF
. | 13 | TRBJ2-7 | TRBV7-9 | . | TGTGCCAGCGGGGTAGGGAACCACTACGAGCAGTACTTC | CASGVGNHYEQYF
. | 13 | TRBJ2-3 | TRBV5-8 | . | TGTGCCAGCAGCTTATGGGACGCAGATACGCAGTATTTT | CASSLWDADTQYF
once | 16 | TRBJ2-5 | TRBV4-3 | TRBD1 | TGCGCCAGCAGCCAAGATCACAGGGGATTCGCAGAGACCCAGTACTTC | CASSQDHRGFAETQYF
. | 15 | TRBJ1-2 | TRBV27 | TRBD1 | TGTGCCAGCAGTTTATCAGGGGGCGCCCCATATAGCTACACCTTC | CASSLSGGAPYSYTF
. | 15 | TRBJ1-6 | TRBV27 | . | TGTGCCAGCAGTTTAGGGACGGGTCTGGGGTCACCCCTCCACTTT | CASSLGTGLGSPLHF
once | 16 | TRBJ1-2 | TRBV6-5 | . | TGTGCCAGCAGTTACTCGCCAGGAAACACTAACTATGGCTACACCTTC | CASSYSPGNTNYGYTF
. | 14 | TRBJ2-1 | TRBV27 | TRBD1 | TGTGCCAGCAGTTTGGGCAGGGGGTACAATGAGCAGTTCTTC | CASSLGRGYNEQFF
. | 17 | TRBJ2-3 | TRBV4-1 | . | TGCGCCAGCAGCCAAGATCGGACGGGGCGGGGCACAGATACGCAGTATTTT | CASSQDRTGRGTDTQYF
. | 14 | TRBJ2-1 | TRBV6-5 | . | TGTGCCAGCAGTTACTCGGGCGGACACAATGAGCAGTTCTTC | CASSYSGGHNEQFF
. | 17 | TRBJ2-3 | TRBV7-2 | TRBD2 | TGTGCCAGCACCTCACCGGGCGGGAGGGCCCCCACAGATACGCAGTATTTT | CASTSPGGRAPTDTQYF
. | 15 | TRBJ1-2 | TRBV27 | . | TGTGCCAGCAGGGTCCTCGGGGGGGTGGACTATGGCTACACCTTC | CASRVLGGVDYGYTF
. | 11 | TRBJ2-1 | TRBV27 | . | TGTGCCAGCAGTTTTGTGGGTGAGCAGTTCTTC | CASSFVGEQFF
. | 15 | TRBJ2-1 | TRBV4-3 | TRBD2 | TGCGCCAGCAGCCAAATAGCGGGAGTACACAATGAGCAGTTCTTC | CASSQIAGVHNEQFF
. | 13 | TRBJ1-2 | TRBV4-1 | . | TGCGCCAGCAGCCAAGTACAGGGCTTGGGCTACACCTTC | CASSQVQGLGYTF
. | 14 | TRBJ1-5 | TRBV19 | . | TGTGCCAGTAGTCCGGACAGCTTCAATCAGCCCCAGCATTTT | CASSPDSFNQPQHF
once | 16 | TRBJ2-3 | TRBV5-4 | . | TGTGCCAGCAGCCCGATGGGCCTCGGGGGCACAGATACGCAGTATTTT | CASSPMGLGGTDTQYF
. | 14 | TRBJ2-2 | TRBV25-1 | . | TGTGCCAGCAGTGAAATCCAGCCCACCGGGGAGCTGTTTTTT | CASSEIQPTGELFF
. | 14 | TRBJ2-7 | TRBV19 | TRBD1 | TGTGCCAGTAGTATAGCGGACAGGCGCTACGAGCAGTACTTC | CASSIADRRYEQYF
. | 15 | TRBJ2-1 | TRBV5-6 | TRBD2 | TGTGCCAGCAGCTGGGGGACTATTTCATACAATGAGCAGTTCTTC | CASSWGTISYNEQFF
. | 15 | TRBJ2-7 | TRBV4-1 | . | TGCGCCAGCAGCCAAAGTACAGGGAGCTCCTACGAGCAGTACTTC | CASSQSTGSSYEQYF
. | 18 | TRBJ1-6 | TRBV5-4 | . | TGTGCCAGCAGCCTATCTTGGGGAAGGACAGAAAATAATTCACCCCTCCACTTT | CASSLSWGRTENNSPLHF
. | 14 | TRBJ1-5 | TRBV27 | . | TGTGCCAGCAGTTTAACCGCAGAAGGTCAGCCCCAGCATTTT | CASSLTAEGQPQHF
. | 13 | TRBJ1-1 | TRBV28 | . | TGTGCCAGCAGTTTCTCGGAGAACACTGAAGCTTTCTTT | CASSFSENTEAFF
. | 13 | TRBJ2-7 | TRBV5-1 | . | TGCGCCAGCAGCTTTTTACCCGACTACGAGCAGTACTTC | CASSFLPDYEQYF
. | 13 | TRBJ1-5 | TRBV10-3 | TRBD1 | TGTGCCACCCGGGACAGGGGAGATCAGCCCCAGCATTTT | CATRDRGDQPQHF
once | 16 | TRBJ1-1 | TRBV7-9 | . | TGTGCCAGCAGCTTAGTAGGTTCAGGGGTGAACACTGAAGCTTTCTTT | CASSLVGSGVNTEAFF
. | 13 | TRBJ2-7 | TRBV4-1 | . | TGCGCCAGCAGCCCCGTCGGCTCCTACGAGCAGTACTTC | CASSPVGSYEQYF
. | 12 | TRBJ1-6 | TRBV2 | TRBD1 | TGTGCCAGAAGAACAGGGGTTTGGTCCCTCCACTTT | CARRTGVWSLHF
once | 18 | TRBJ2-7 | TRBV5-1 | . | TGCGCCAGCAGCTTGTTAGCGGGACAGGAGCGGGCATCCTACGAGCAGTACTTC | CASSLLAGQERASYEQYF